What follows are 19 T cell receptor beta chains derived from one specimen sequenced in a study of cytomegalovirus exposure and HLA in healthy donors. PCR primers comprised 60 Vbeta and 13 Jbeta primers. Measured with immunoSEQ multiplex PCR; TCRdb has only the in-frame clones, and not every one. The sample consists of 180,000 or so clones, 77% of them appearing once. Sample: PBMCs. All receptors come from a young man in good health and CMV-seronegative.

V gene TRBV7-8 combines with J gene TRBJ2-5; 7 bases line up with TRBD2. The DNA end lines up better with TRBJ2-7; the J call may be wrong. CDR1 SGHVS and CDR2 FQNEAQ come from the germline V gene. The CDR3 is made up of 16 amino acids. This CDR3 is CASSLAVASGTYEQYF. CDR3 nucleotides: TGTGCCAGCAGCTTAGCCGTGGCCAGCGGGACCTACGAGCAGTACTTC.

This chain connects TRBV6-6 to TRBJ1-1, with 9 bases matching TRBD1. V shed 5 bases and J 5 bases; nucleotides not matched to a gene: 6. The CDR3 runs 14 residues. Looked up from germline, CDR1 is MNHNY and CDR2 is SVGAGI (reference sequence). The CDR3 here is CASSKDRGGTEAFF. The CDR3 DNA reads TGTGCCAGCAGTAAGGACAGGGGCGGGACTGAAGCTTTCTTT.

The CDR3 DNA reads as TGTGCCAGCAGCTTGGGATCTAGCGGGAGTGAGGAGGAGCAGTACTTC. This translates into CASSLGSSGSEEEQYF. The V gene is TRBV11-3, the J gene TRBJ2-7; 10 positions agree with TRBD2. The CDR3 is 16 amino acids. The ends lost 3 bases at V and 7 bases at J; junction bases unmatched: 12. Germline V CDR1 and CDR2: SGHNT, YENEEA.

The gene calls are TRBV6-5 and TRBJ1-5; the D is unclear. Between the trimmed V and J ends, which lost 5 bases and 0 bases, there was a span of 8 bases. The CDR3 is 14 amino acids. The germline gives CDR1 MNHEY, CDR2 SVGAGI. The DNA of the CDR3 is TGTGCCAGCAGTCTGGACTATAGCAATCAGCCCCAGCATTTT. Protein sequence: CASSLDYSNQPQHF.

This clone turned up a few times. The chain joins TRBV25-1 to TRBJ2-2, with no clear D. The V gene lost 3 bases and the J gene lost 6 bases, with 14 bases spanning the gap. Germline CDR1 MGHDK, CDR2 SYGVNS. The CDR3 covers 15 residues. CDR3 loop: CASSDSRRQSGELFF. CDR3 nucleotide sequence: TGTGCCAGCAGTGACTCTCGCAGGCAATCCGGGGAGCTGTTTTTT.

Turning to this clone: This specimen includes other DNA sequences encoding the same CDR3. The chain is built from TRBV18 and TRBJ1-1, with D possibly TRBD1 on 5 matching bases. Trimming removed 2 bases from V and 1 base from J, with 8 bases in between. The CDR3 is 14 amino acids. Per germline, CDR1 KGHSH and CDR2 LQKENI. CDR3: CASSPIQGNTEAFF. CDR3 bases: TGTGCCAGCTCACCAATCCAGGGGAACACTGAAGCTTTCTTT.

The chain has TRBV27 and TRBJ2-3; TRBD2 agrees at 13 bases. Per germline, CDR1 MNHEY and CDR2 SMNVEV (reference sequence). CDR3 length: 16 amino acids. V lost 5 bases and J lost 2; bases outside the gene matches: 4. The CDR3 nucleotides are TGTGCCAGCAGTCAGGGACTAGCGGGGAACACAGATACGCAGTATTTT. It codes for CASSQGLAGNTDTQYF.

The CDR3 DNA follows: TGCGCCAGCAGCCGAGCCCTAGAGACCCAGTACTTC. This translates into CASSRALETQYF. The rearrangement links TRBV4-1 to TRBJ2-5; no clear D gene. The CDR3 extends over 12 amino acids. CDR1 is MGHRA, CDR2 YSYEKL, per germline. Trimming removed 4 bases at V and 4 bases at J, with 7 bases between.

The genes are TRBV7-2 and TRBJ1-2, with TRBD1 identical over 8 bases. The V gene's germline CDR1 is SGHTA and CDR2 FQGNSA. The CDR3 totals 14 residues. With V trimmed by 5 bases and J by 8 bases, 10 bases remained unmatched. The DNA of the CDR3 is TGTGCCAGCAGCCCCGGACAGGGCTTGTTCGGCTACACCTTC. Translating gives CASSPGQGLFGYTF.

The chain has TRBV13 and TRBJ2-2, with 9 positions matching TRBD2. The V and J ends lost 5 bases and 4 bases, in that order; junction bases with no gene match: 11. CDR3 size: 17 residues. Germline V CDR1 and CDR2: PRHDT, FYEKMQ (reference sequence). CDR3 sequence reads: CASSQHPVRGGTGELFF. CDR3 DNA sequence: TGTGCCAGCAGCCAACACCCGGTGCGGGGGGGCACCGGGGAGCTGTTTTTT.

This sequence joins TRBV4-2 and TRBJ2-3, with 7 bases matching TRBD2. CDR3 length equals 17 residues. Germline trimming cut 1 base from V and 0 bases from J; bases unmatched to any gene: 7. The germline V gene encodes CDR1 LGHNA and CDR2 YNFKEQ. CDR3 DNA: TGTGCCAGCAGCCAAGGGAAGCTAGCGGCTAGCACAGATACGCAGTATTTT. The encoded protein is CASSQGKLAASTDTQYF.

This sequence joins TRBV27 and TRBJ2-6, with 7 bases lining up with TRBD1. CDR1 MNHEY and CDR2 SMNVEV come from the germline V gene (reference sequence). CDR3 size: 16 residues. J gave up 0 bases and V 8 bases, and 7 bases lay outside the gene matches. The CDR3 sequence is CASGPTGSSGANVLTF. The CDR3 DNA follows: TGTGCCAGCGGCCCGACAGGGTCCTCTGGGGCCAACGTCCTGACTTTC.

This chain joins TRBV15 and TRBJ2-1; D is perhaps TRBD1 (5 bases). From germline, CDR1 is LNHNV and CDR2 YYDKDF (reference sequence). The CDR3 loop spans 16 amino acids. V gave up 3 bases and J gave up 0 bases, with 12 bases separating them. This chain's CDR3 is CATSSLQANSYNEQFF. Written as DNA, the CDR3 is TGTGCCACCAGCAGTTTACAGGCGAACTCCTACAATGAGCAGTTCTTC.

CDR3 amino acids: CASSASMYRVISSGNTIYF. As DNA, the CDR3 is TGTGCCAGCAGCGCCTCAATGTACAGGGTTATATCCTCTGGAAACACCATATATTTT. J is TRBJ1-3 and V is TRBV11-2, with D possibly matching TRBD1 (6 bases). V lost 5 bases and J lost 0, with 23 bases in between. This CDR3 contains 19 residues. Germline lookup yields CDR1 SGHAT and CDR2 FQNNGV.

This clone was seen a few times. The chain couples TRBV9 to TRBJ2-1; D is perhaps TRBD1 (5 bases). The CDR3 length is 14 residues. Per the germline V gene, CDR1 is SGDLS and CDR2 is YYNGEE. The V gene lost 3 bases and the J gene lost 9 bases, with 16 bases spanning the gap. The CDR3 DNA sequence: TGTGCCAGCAGCGCTTCAACAGGCGTGGGTGAGCAGTTCTTC. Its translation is CASSASTGVGEQFF.

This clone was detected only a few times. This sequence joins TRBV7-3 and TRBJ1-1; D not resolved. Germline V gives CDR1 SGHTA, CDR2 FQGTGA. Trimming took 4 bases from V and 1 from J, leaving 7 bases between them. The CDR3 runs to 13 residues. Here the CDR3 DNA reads TGTGCCAGCAGCTCTGACACGAACACTGAAGCTTTCTTT. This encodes CASSSDTNTEAFF.

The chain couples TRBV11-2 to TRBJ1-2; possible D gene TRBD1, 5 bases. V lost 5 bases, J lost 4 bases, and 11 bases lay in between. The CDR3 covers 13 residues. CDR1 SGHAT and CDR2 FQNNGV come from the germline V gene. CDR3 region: CASSEDTLYGYTF. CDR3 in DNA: TGTGCCAGCAGCGAGGACACCCTCTATGGCTACACCTTC.

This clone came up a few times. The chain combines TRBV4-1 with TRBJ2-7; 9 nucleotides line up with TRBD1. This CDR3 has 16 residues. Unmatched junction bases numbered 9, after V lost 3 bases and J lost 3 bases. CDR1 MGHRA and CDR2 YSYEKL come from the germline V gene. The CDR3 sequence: CASSQALGQGVYEQYF. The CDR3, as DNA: TGCGCCAGCAGCCAGGCCTTGGGACAGGGAGTCTACGAGCAGTACTTC.

The CDR3 DNA reads TGTGCCAGCAGGAGGGACAGGGGGGGGGCAGATACGCAGTATTTT. Its protein product is CASRRDRGGADTQYF. This chain uses TRBV7-2 with TRBJ2-3, with 11 bases that match TRBD1. CDR3 size: 15 residues. In germline, CDR1 is SGHTA, CDR2 FQGNSA. Losses at the gene ends were 6 bases for V and 4 bases for J; bases not matched to a gene: 6.